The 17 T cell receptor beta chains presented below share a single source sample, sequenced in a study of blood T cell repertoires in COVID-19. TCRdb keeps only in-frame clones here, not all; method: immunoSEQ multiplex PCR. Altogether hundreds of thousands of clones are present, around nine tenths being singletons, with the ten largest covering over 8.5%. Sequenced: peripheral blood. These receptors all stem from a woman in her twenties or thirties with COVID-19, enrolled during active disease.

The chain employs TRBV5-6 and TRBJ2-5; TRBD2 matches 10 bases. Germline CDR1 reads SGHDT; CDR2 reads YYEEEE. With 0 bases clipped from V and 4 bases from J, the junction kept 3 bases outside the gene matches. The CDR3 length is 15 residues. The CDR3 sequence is CASSLASGGLETQYF. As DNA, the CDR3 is TGTGCCAGCAGCTTGGCTAGCGGGGGTCTAGAGACCCAGTACTTC.

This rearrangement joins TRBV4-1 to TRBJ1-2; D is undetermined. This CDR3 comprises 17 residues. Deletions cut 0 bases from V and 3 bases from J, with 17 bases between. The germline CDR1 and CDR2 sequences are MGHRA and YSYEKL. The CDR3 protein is CASSQETRGAGYYGYTF. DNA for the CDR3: TGCGCCAGCAGCCAAGAAACTAGAGGTGCGGGGTACTATGGCTACACCTTC.

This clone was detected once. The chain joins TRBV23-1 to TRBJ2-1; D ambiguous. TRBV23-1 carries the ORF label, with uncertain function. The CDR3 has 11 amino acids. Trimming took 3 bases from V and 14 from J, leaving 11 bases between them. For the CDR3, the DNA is TGCGCCAGCAGTCAGGGCTTTTGGAAGTTCTTC. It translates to CASSQGFWKFF.

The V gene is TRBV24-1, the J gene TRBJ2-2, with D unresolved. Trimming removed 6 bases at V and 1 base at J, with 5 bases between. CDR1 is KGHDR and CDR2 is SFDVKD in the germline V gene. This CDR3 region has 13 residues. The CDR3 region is CATSIENTGELFF. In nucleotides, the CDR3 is TGTGCCACCAGTATAGAGAACACCGGGGAGCTGTTTTTT.

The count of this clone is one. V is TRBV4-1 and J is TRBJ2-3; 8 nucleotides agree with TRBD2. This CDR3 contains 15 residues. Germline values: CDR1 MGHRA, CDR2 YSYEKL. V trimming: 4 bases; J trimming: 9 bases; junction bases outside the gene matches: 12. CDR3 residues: CASSLQTRGAGTQYF. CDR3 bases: TGCGCCAGCAGCCTCCAGACGCGGGGGGCGGGGACGCAGTATTTT.

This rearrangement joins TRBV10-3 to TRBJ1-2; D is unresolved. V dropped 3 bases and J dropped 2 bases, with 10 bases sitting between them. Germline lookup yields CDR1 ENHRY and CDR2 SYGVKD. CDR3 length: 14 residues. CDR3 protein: CAISDPGGNYGYTF. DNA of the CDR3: TGTGCCATCAGTGATCCCGGCGGGAACTATGGCTACACCTTC.

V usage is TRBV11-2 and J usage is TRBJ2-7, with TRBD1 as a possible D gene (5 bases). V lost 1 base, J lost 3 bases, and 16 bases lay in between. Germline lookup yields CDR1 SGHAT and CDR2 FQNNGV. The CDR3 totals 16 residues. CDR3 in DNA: TGTGCCAGCAGCTTAGGTTTTGGGGCAGGCTACTACGAGCAGTACTTC. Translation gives CASSLGFGAGYYEQYF.

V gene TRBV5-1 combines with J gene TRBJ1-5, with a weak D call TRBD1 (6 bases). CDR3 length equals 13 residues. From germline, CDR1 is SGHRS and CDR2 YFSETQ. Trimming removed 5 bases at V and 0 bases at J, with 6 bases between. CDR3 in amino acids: CASRGGSNQPQHF. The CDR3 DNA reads TGCGCCAGCAGAGGGGGTAGCAATCAGCCCCAGCATTTT.

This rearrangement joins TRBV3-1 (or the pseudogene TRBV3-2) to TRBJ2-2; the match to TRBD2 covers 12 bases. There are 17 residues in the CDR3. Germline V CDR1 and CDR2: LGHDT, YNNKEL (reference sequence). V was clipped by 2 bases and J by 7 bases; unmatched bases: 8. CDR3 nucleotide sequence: TGTGCCAGCAGCCAAACTAGCGGGGGGCGTCGAGTCGGGGAGCTGTTTTTT. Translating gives CASSQTSGGRRVGELFF.

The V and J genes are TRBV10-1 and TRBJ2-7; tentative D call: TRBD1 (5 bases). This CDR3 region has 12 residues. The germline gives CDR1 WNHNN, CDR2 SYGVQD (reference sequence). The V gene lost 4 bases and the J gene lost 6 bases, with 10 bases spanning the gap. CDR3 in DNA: TGCGCCAGCAGTGGACCGACAGCCGAGCAGTACTTC. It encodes CASSGPTAEQYF.

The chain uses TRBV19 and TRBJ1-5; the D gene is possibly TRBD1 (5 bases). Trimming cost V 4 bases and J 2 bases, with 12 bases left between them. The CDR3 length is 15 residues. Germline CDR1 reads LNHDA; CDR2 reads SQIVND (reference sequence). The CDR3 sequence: CASSTQGRGNQPQHF. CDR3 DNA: TGTGCCAGTAGTACTCAGGGCAGGGGCAATCAGCCCCAGCATTTT.

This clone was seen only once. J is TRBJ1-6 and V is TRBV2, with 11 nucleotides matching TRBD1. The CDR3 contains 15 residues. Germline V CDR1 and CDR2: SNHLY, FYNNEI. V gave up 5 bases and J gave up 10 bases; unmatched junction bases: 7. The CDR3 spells CASSRTGGAESPLHF. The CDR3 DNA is TGTGCCAGCAGTAGGACAGGGGGCGCGGAATCACCCCTCCACTTT.

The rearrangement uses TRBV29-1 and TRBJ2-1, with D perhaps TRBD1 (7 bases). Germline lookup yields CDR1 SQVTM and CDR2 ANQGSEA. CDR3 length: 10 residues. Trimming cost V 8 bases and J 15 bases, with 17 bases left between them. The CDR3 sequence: CSSGGTVRFF. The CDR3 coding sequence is TGCAGCTCAGGGGGGACAGTGAGGTTCTTC.

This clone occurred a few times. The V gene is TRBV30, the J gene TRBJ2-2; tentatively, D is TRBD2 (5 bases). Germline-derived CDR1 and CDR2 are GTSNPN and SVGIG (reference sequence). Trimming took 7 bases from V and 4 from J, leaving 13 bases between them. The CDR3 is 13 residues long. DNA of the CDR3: TGTGCCTTCAAGAAGAGCGGCACCGGGGAGCTGTTTTTT. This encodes CAFKKSGTGELFF.

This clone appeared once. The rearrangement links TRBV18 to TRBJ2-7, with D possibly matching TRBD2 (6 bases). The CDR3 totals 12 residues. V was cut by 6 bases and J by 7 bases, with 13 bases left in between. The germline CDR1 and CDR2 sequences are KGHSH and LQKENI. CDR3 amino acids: CASSARGFEQYF. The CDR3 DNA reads TGTGCCAGCTCCGCTCGGGGGTTTGAGCAGTACTTC.

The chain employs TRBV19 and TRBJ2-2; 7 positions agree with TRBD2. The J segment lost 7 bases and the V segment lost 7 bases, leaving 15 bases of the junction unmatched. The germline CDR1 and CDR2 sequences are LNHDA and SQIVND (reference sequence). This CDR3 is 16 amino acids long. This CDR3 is CASTTWAPRGSGELFF. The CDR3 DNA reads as TGTGCCAGTACGACGTGGGCTCCCCGCGGGAGCGGGGAGCTGTTTTTT.

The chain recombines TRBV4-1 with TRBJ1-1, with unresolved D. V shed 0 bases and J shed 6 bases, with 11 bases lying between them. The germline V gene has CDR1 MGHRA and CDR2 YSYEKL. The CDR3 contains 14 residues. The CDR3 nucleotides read TGCGCCAGCAGCCAAGATGGAGGGAATGCTGAAGCTTTCTTT. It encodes CASSQDGGNAEAFF.